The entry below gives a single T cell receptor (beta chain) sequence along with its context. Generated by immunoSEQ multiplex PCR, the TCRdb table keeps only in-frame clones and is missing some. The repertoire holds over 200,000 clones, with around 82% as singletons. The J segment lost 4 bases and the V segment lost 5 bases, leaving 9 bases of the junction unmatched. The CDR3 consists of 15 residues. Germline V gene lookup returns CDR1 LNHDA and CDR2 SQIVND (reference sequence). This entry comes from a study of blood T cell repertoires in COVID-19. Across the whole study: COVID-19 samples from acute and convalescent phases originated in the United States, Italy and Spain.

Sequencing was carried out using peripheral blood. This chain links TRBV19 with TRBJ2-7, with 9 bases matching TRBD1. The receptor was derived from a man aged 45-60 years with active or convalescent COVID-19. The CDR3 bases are TGTGCCAGTAGTCAACCGGGACAGGGATGGTACGAGCAGTACTTC. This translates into CASSQPGQGWYEQYF.